The 18 T cell receptor beta chains below all came from one sample that was sequenced in a study of Tregs in tolerant kidney transplant recipients (dated by TCRdb to the late 2010s). Receptor amplification or capture employed the immunoSEQ multiplex PCR assay. TCRdb provides this immuneACCESS table in a form limited to in-frame rearrangements. Some clones are lacking; in checked studies, under half of them reflect an unresolved V gene, and why the rest are absent is not known. The sample contains more than 70,000 clones, 91% of them found a single time. Roughly 1.4% of the sample comes from the top ten. Transplants used related donors with nonmyeloablative bone marrow transplantation; mixed chimerism was transient in the human trials. The source material was CD4+ T cells from blood (PBMCs), sampled 24 months after the transplant. All receptors come from a human patient who received a combined kidney and bone marrow transplant. Following a transplant, some T cells may be graft donor cells, not patient cells.

The CDR3 bases are TGTGCCAGCAGCTCGACAGGGGTCGAGCAGTACTTC. It translates to CASSSTGVEQYF. The gene calls are TRBV7-9 and TRBJ2-7, with 8 bases identical to TRBD1. The CDR3 spans 12 residues. Trimming cost V 4 bases and J 6 bases; bases outside gene matches: 2. CDR1 is SEHNR, CDR2 FQNEAQ, per germline (reference sequence).

V and J are TRBV30 and TRBJ1-2; D uncertain. Germline CDR1 and CDR2: GTSNPN and SVGIG (reference sequence). V shed 0 bases and J shed 3 bases, with 8 bases lying between them. This CDR3 spans 13 amino acids. CDR3 protein: CAWSVRLYYGYTF. In DNA form, the CDR3 reads TGTGCCTGGAGTGTACGACTTTACTATGGCTACACCTTC.

This rearrangement joins TRBV4-3 to TRBJ2-2; TRBD1 agrees at 8 bases. V shed 4 bases and J 4 bases; nucleotides not matched to a gene: 5. Germline V lookup: CDR1 LGHNA, CDR2 YSLEER. CDR3 size: 15 residues. CDR3 loop: CASSRITGGTGELFF. In nucleotides, the CDR3 is TGCGCCAGCAGCCGTATCACAGGGGGCACCGGGGAGCTGTTTTTT.

V is TRBV4-2 and J is TRBJ2-2, with 7 bases that match TRBD1. V lost 0 bases, J lost 14 bases, and 9 bases stayed unmatched. Germline loops: CDR1 LGHNA, CDR2 YNFKEQ. The CDR3 totals 14 residues. CDR3 protein: CASSQDLRQGGLFF. As DNA, the CDR3 is TGTGCCAGCAGCCAAGATTTGCGACAGGGCGGCCTGTTTTTT.

The V call is TRBV2, the J call TRBJ2-2; D is perhaps TRBD1 (5 bases). Germline-derived CDR1 and CDR2 are SNHLY and FYNNEI. Deletions cut 7 bases from V and 7 bases from J, with 16 bases between. The CDR3 spans 14 residues. This CDR3 is CASIRRGGVGELFF. The CDR3 nucleotides are TGTGCCAGCATTCGAAGGGGTGGTGTCGGGGAGCTGTTTTTT.

V and J are TRBV2 and TRBJ1-5, with D uncertain. The germline V gene encodes CDR1 SNHLY and CDR2 FYNNEI. V lost 6 bases and J lost 6, with 15 bases in between. There are 14 residues in the CDR3. The CDR3 loop is CASSPYTEGQPQHF. CDR3 coding DNA: TGTGCCAGCAGCCCTTACACTGAGGGTCAGCCCCAGCATTTT.

The genes are TRBV7-2 and TRBJ2-3; 12 bases agree with TRBD2. Looked up from germline, CDR1 is SGHTA and CDR2 is FQGNSA. The V gene end was trimmed by 1 base and the J gene end by 1 base; junction bases not matched to a gene: 9. The CDR3 is 19 amino acids. CDR3 coding DNA: TGTGCCAGCAGCTTAGTCTTGCTAGCGGGGGGGGCCGGCACAGATACGCAGTATTTT. This sequence encodes CASSLVLLAGGAGTDTQYF.

This chain joins TRBV9 and TRBJ1-3; D remains unclear. The germline V gene encodes CDR1 SGDLS and CDR2 YYNGEE. Trimming pared 0 bases from V and 0 bases from J, leaving 13 bases between. The length of the CDR3 is 17 residues. The CDR3 spells CASSVDLQSISGNTIYF. In DNA form, the CDR3 reads TGTGCCAGCAGCGTAGATTTACAGTCAATCTCTGGAAACACCATATATTTT.

As regards this clone: An end of the junction differs from the germline gene, which may be a read error. The chain has TRBV7-8 and TRBJ2-1; 10 nucleotides match TRBD2. There are 14 residues in the CDR3. Germline V gives CDR1 SGHVS, CDR2 FQNEAQ. The CDR3 nucleotides read TGTGCCAGCAGCATAGCGGGAGGAACCAATGAGCAGTTCTTC. It specifies CASSIAGGTNEQFF.

The chain uses TRBV30 and TRBJ1-5; the match to TRBD1 covers 9 bases. In germline, CDR1 is GTSNPN, CDR2 SVGIG (reference sequence). This CDR3 is 16 amino acids long. The V and J ends lost 3 bases and 6 bases, in that order; junction bases with no gene match: 12. The CDR3 loop reads CAWSHPDRGRIQPQHF. As DNA, the CDR3 is TGTGCCTGGAGCCACCCGGACAGGGGACGGATTCAGCCCCAGCATTTT. The whole variable domain, remainder taken from reference TRBV30 and TRBJ1-5, is SQTIHQWPATLVQPVGSPLSLECTVEGTSNPNLYWYRQAAGRGLQLLFYSVGIGQISSEVPQNLSASRPQDRQFILSSKKLLLSDSGFYLCAWSHPDRGRIQPQHFGDGTRLSIL.

The rearrangement uses TRBV7-2 and TRBJ2-7, with D possibly being TRBD1 (6 bases). Per germline, CDR1 SGHTA and CDR2 FQGNSA. The V end lost 4 bases, the J end lost 2 bases, and 9 bases lay between the germline ends. This CDR3 is built from 13 residues. The CDR3, as DNA: TGTGCCAGCAGCTCGACAGGCGCCTACGAGCAGTACTTC. Translation gives CASSSTGAYEQYF.

The chain links TRBV2 to TRBJ2-1; 9 bases line up with TRBD2. The germline gives CDR1 SNHLY, CDR2 FYNNEI. The CDR3 loop spans 12 amino acids. The junction had 4 bases not matched to a gene; V was cut back by 8 bases and J by 8 bases. The CDR3 spells CASLRLADEQFF. The CDR3 DNA sequence: TGTGCCAGCTTACGACTAGCGGATGAGCAGTTCTTC.

The rearrangement links TRBV19 to TRBJ1-6; unclear D gene. Trimming took 8 bases from V and 3 from J, leaving 11 bases between them. The CDR3 runs 14 residues. CDR1 is LNHDA and CDR2 is SQIVND in the germline V gene (reference sequence). The CDR3 protein is CASLAGSYNSPLHF. CDR3 sequence (DNA): TGTGCCAGTCTCGCAGGCAGCTATAATTCACCCCTCCACTTT.

V is TRBV2 and J is TRBJ1-5; maybe TRBD1 (6 bases). Germline V gene data show CDR1 as SNHLY and CDR2 as FYNNEI. Trimming left V 8 bases short and J 0 bases short, with 14 bases between. This CDR3 has 15 residues. The CDR3 DNA sequence: TGTGCCAGCGGAGGGGGGGGATATAGCAATCAGCCCCAGCATTTT. It codes for CASGGGGYSNQPQHF.

Only one count was recorded for this clone. The chain has TRBV19 and TRBJ2-2; TRBD2 is a possible D gene (6 bases). The germline V gene encodes CDR1 LNHDA and CDR2 SQIVND (reference sequence). V lost 3 bases, J lost 5 bases, and 13 bases lay in between. The CDR3 is made up of 15 amino acids. CDR3 DNA sequence: TGTGCCAGTAGTATTGGCAGGAGGGCGACCGGGGAGCTGTTTTTT. Translation: CASSIGRRATGELFF.

This chain links TRBV30 with TRBJ2-1, with D possibly being TRBD2 (6 bases). V was shortened by 1 base and J by 4 bases, with 17 bases between the two germline ends. The CDR3 totals 16 residues. Germline-derived CDR1 and CDR2 are GTSNPN and SVGIG (reference sequence). The CDR3 coding sequence is TGTGCCTGGAGTGGGACTACTGCATCCTCGTACAATGAGCAGTTCTTC. Its protein is CAWSGTTASSYNEQFF.

The J gene is TRBJ2-5, the V gene TRBV4-1; 7 positions agree with TRBD1. Germline V lookup: CDR1 MGHRA, CDR2 YSYEKL. V shed 1 base, J shed 3 bases, and the junction held 2 bases outside the gene matches. The CDR3 covers 14 residues. CDR3 in amino acids: CASSQGQGEETQYF. Written as DNA, the CDR3 is TGCGCCAGCAGCCAAGGCCAGGGGGAAGAGACCCAGTACTTC.

The rearrangement joins TRBV4-1 to TRBJ1-1; no definite D call. V dropped 1 base and J dropped 0 bases, with 6 bases sitting between them. The germline gives CDR1 MGHRA, CDR2 YSYEKL. This CDR3 has 14 amino acids. CDR3 protein: CASSQVNLNTEAFF. The CDR3, as DNA: TGCGCCAGCAGCCAAGTAAATCTGAACACTGAAGCTTTCTTT.